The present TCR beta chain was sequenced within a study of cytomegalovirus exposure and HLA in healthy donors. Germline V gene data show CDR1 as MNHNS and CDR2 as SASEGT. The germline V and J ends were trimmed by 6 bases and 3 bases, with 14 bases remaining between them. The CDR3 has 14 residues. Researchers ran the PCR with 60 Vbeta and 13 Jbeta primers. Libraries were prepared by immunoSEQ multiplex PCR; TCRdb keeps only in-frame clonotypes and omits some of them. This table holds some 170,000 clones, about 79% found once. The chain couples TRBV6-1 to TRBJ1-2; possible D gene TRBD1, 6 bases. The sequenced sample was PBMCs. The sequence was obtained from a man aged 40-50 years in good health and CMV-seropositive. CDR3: CASSRTDRDYGYTF. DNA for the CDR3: TGTGCCAGCAGCAGAACGGACAGAGACTATGGCTACACCTTC.